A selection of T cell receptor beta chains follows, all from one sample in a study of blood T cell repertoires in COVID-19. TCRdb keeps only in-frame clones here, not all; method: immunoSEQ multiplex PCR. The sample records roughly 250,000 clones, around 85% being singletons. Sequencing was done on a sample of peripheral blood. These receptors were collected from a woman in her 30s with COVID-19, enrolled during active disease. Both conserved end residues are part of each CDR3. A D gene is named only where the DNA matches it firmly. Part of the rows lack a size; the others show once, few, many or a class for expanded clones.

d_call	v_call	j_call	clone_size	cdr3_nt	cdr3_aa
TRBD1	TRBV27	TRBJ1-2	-	TGTGCCAGCAGTTTATCAGGACAGGGGGCGGGTGGCTACACCTTC	CASSLSGQGAGGYTF
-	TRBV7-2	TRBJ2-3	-	TGTGCCAGCAGCTTAGCGCTTTTGGGCGGGGATACGCAGTATTTT	CASSLALLGGDTQYF
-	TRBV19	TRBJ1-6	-	TGTGCCAGTAGTATGGGTCCACCGGGGTCACCCCTCCACTTT	CASSMGPPGSPLHF
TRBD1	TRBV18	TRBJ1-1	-	TGTGCCAGCTCACCCGGACAGGGACCGAACACTGAAGCTTTCTTT	CASSPGQGPNTEAFF
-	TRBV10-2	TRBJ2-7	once	TGCGCCACTCTCGACAGCTCCTACGAGCAGTACTTC	CATLDSSYEQYF
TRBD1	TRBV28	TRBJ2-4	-	TGTGCCAGCAGCCGCTCTGACAGGGTCGTAGCCAAAAACATTCAGTACTTC	CASSRSDRVVAKNIQYF
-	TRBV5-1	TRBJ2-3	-	TGCGCCAGCAGCTCCCCCCGAGGGTCAGATACGCAGTATTTT	CASSSPRGSDTQYF
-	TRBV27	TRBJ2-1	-	TGTGCCAGCAGCAATCAGGGGTACAATGAGCAGTTCTTC	CASSNQGYNEQFF
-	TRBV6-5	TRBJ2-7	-	TGTGCCAGCAGTTATCTCCCCAGGTCCTACGAGCAGTACTTC	CASSYLPRSYEQYF
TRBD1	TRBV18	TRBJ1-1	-	TGTGCCAGCTCACCATACCGACAGGGCAGGGGGGACACTGAAGCTTTCTTT	CASSPYRQGRGDTEAFF
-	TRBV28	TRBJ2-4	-	TGTGCCAGCAGTCCAATTTTCTCAGCACAGGAAGTCATTCAGTACTTC	CASSPIFSAQEVIQYF
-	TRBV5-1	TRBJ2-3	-	TGCGCCAGCAGCGGGTTTGCCAGGGGAGCAGATACGCAGTATTTT	CASSGFARGADTQYF
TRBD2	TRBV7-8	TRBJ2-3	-	TGTGCCAGCAGCTTAGTCGGACTAGCGGGGGGGCCAGATACGCAGTATTTT	CASSLVGLAGGPDTQYF
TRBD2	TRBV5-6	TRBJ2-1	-	TGTGCCAGCAGCACGACTAGCGGGGGGAGCTCCTACAATGAGCAGTTCTTC	CASSTTSGGSSYNEQFF
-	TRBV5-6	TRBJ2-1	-	TGTGCCAGCAGCACAAGGGGGGGATACAATGAGCAGTTCTTC	CASSTRGGYNEQFF
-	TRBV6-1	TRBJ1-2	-	TGTGCCAGCAGTGACCGACGAACAGCTAACTATGGCTACACCTTC	CASSDRRTANYGYTF
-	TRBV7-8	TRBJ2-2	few	TGTGCCAGCAGCTTAGTGGGAGGCACCGGGGAGCTGTTTTTT	CASSLVGGTGELFF
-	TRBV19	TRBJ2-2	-	TGTGCCAGTAGTATAGCGGCCCACCAGGGGCACACCGGGGAGCTGTTTTTT	CASSIAAHQGHTGELFF
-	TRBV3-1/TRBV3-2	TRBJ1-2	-	TGTGCCAGCAGTCCAGGGGTGGGTTATGGCTACACCTTC	CASSPGVGYGYTF